This T cell receptor beta chain was captured by sequencing in a study of T cell responses to AZD1222 COVID-19 vaccine (dated by TCRdb to the early 2020s). For the wider study: A total of under 250 trial participants underwent TCR sequencing, of whom around 210 had received two doses of AZD1222 and some 26 had received two doses of the MenACWY control vaccine. Trial participants were enrolled by age into 18-55, 56-69 and 70-plus year subgroups, with about 150, 28 and 57 TCR-sequenced participants respectively.

Summary of the overall study and its limitations: Only six or seven AZD1222 recipients were SARS-CoV-2 seropositive at baseline, limiting conclusions about previously exposed vaccinees. Participants were mostly white British and included more females than males, and it was suggested by the authors that clonal diversity may have been underestimated. Vaccine-associated CD4 TCRs spanned the whole spike protein, with dominant responses in regions 160-218 and 743-854. After two AZD1222 doses, both the breadth and the depth of spike-specific TCRs were significantly higher than at day 0 and than in MenACWY recipients. In the small 56-69-year group, the increase in depth fell short of significance, most likely because of low power. Because no day 14 peak-response samples were available, the repertoires could be characterized only after the peak T cell response. Nearly half of unique spike-specific TCRs reportedly recognized epitopes outside regions mutated in the B.1.351 and B.1.1.7 variants.

On this clone: It lacks a known antigen. Nothing much larger sits one base from this clone, and base qualities are not available.

Germline trimming: 3 bases from V, 0 bases from J; junction bases outside gene matches: 11. Including cysteine and phenylalanine, the CDR3 has 18 amino acids. The retained sequence is limited to the CDR3, 54 bases, with the frame set at the first base. CDR1 MNHNS and CDR2 SASEGT are derived from the germline V gene. The CDR3 regions of human TCRbeta chains were subjected to immunosequencing. In the paper's pipeline: TCRs in the repertoires were compared against a reference library of SARS-CoV-2-specific TCRs that had been generated with the MIRA antigen-specificity platform. Breadth was defined as the fraction of unique TCRs that were SARS-CoV-2-associated, and depth was defined as the fraction of total T cells that were SARS-CoV-2-associated. Using the MIRA data, every spike-specific TCR was mapped to the spike region that the TCR reacted to and assigned to either a CD4 or a CD8 class. Log10-transformed breadth and depth values were compared by one-way ANOVA with Sidak's multiple comparisons tests. Not all clones reach the TCRdb copy of this immuneACCESS table, which keeps in-frame sequences only. Checked studies attribute under half of the gap to unresolved V genes and leave the rest unexplained. V and J calls and clone size follow that table, whereas D and trimming were derived from the DNA. For this sample the table gives over 150,000 clones, of which approximately 94% were detected only once. Of the sample, under 2% is held by the ten largest clones.

Interpreted using the paper, the time point label stands for: about 28 days (+/-7) after the second vaccine dose. AZD1222 recipients with second doses at about 4 weeks or about 12 weeks were pooled, because spike-specific TCR depth and breadth did not differ between schedules. Vaccinee samples were obtained from the UK trials COV001 and COV002, which included a single-blind randomized controlled phase 2/3 trial of AZD1222 (ChAdOx1 nCoV-19) in healthy adults. For TCRbeta chain sequencing, PBMC samples from trial participants were taken at day 0 and at day 28 after the second dose. The receptor's source is an adult who received the AZD1222 COVID-19 vaccine. The source material was peripheral blood, sampled 28 days after the second AZD1222 dose. Here the chain combines TRBV6-1 and TRBJ1-5, with 7 central nucleotides matching TRBD1. The CDR3 protein is CASSEDRYYSYSNQPQHF. The DNA sequence is TGTGCCAGCAGTGAGGACAGGTACTACTCCTATAGCAATCAGCCCCAGCATTTT.